The 25 T cell receptor beta chains in this list originate from one sample, sequenced in a study of OX40 agonist ivuxolimab in advanced cancers. Assay used: immunoSEQ multiplex PCR; TCRdb lists only in-frame clones, some missing. The sample lists about 79,000 clones, just over 85% occurring once. Here the sequenced sample was CD4+ or CD8+ T cells sorted from blood, taken in a trial of the OX40 agonist ivuxolimab. These receptors were taken from an adult with an advanced solid tumor such as melanoma, head and neck, liver or kidney cancer.

This chain uses TRBV19 with TRBJ1-3; D unclear. V was cut by 7 bases and J by 1 base, with 17 bases left in between. CDR1 is LNHDA and CDR2 is SQIVND in the germline V gene (reference sequence). This CDR3 has 16 residues. CDR3 protein: CASNDLSLPSGNTIYF. The CDR3 DNA follows: TGTGCCAGTAACGACCTCAGTCTACCTTCTGGAAACACCATATATTTT. The full variable domain, its missing parts supplied by reference TRBV19 and TRBJ1-3, is DGGITQSPKYLFRKEGQNVTLSCEQNLNHDAMYWYRQDPGQGLRLIYYSQIVNDFQKGDIAEGYSVSREKKESFPLTVTSAQKNPTAFYLCASNDLSLPSGNTIYFGEGSWLTVV.

The chain is built from TRBV7-6 and TRBJ2-3; tentative D call: TRBD1 (6 bases). Germline loops: CDR1 SGHVS, CDR2 FNYEAQ. The CDR3 spans 15 residues. Between the trimmed V and J ends, which lost 3 bases and 6 bases, there was a span of 16 bases. The CDR3 spells CASSFSRTVGDTQYF. CDR3 DNA sequence: TGTGCCAGCAGCTTCAGCCGGACAGTTGGCGATACGCAGTATTTT.

This chain links TRBV9 with TRBJ2-3; 7 positions match TRBD1. Trimming removed 4 bases from V and 0 bases from J; junction bases left unmatched: 8. Germline V gene sequence: CDR1 SGDLS, CDR2 YYNGEE. The CDR3 length is 16 residues. This CDR3 reads CASSTRGTESTDTQYF. CDR3 bases: TGTGCCAGCAGCACCAGAGGGACAGAGAGCACAGATACGCAGTATTTT.

The sample holds one count of this clone. The chain joins TRBV19 to TRBJ2-3; 11 bases are a match to TRBD2. Germline CDR1 and CDR2: LNHDA and SQIVND (reference sequence). This CDR3 spans 18 amino acids. Trimming cost V 7 bases and J 3 bases; bases outside gene matches: 15. This chain's CDR3 is CASTPGLAGGRSTDTQYF. DNA for the CDR3: TGTGCCAGTACCCCAGGGCTAGCGGGAGGCCGATCAACAGATACGCAGTATTTT.

The chain joins TRBV7-3 to TRBJ2-1, with 11 bases aligning to TRBD2. V shed 4 bases, J shed 4 bases, and the junction held 3 bases outside the gene matches. Germline V CDR1 and CDR2: SGHTA, FQGTGA. CDR3 size: 15 residues. CDR3 coding DNA: TGTGCCAGCAGCTCCGGGACTAGCGGATACAATGAGCAGTTCTTC. It specifies CASSSGTSGYNEQFF.

This clone was observed a single time. The chain recombines TRBV7-2 with TRBJ2-1; D may be TRBD1 (6 bases). Trimming stripped 5 bases from V and 9 bases from J, with 14 bases between. Germline V lookup: CDR1 SGHTA, CDR2 FQGNSA. The CDR3 covers 13 residues. CDR3 nucleotides: TGTGCCAGCAGCCGACAGGTGGGGAGTGAGCAGTTCTTC. It codes for CASSRQVGSEQFF.

The chain links TRBV5-1 to TRBJ1-4; D unresolved. This CDR3 comprises 14 residues. The V and J ends lost 0 bases and 3 bases respectively, with 6 bases between them. Germline V gene sequence: CDR1 SGHRS, CDR2 YFSETQ. The CDR3 spells CASSLVPPNEKLFF. As DNA, the CDR3 is TGCGCCAGCAGCTTGGTACCACCTAATGAAAAACTGTTTTTT. Filled out from reference TRBV5-1 and TRBJ1-4, the complete variable domain reads KAGVTQTPRYLIKTRGQQVTLSCSPISGHRSVSWYQQTPGQGLQFLFEYFSETQRNKGNFPGRFSGRQFSNSRSEMNVSTLELGDSALYLCASSLVPPNEKLFFGSGTQLSVL.

The CDR3 DNA follows: TGCGCCAGCGTTATAGGGACTGGGTCCTACAATGAGCAGTTCTTC. Translation gives CASVIGTGSYNEQFF. V usage is TRBV5-1 and J usage is TRBJ2-1; weak D call: TRBD2 (6 bases). V was trimmed by 7 bases and J by 1 base, leaving 15 bases between them. The CDR3 sequence is 15 residues long. Germline loops: CDR1 SGHRS, CDR2 YFSETQ.

For the CDR3, the DNA is TGCGCCAGCAGTCGGGACCAACAAGAGACCCAGTACTTC. Protein sequence: CASSRDQQETQYF. V usage is TRBV5-1 and J usage is TRBJ2-5; either TRBD1 or TRBD2 may fit D (5 bases each). V was cut by 5 bases and J by 2 bases, with 10 bases left in between. The CDR3 consists of 13 residues. Germline lookup yields CDR1 SGHRS and CDR2 YFSETQ.

This clone showed up just once. This sequence joins TRBV18 and TRBJ1-3; D is undetermined. Germline assignment: CDR1 KGHSH and CDR2 LQKENI. V lost 3 bases to trimming and J lost 2 bases, with 14 bases between them. This CDR3 has 16 amino acids. CDR3 residues: CASSPTGIGPGNTIYF. The CDR3 bases are TGTGCCAGCTCACCGACCGGGATTGGCCCTGGAAACACCATATATTTT.

The V call is TRBV5-1, the J call TRBJ2-1, with 9 bases lining up with TRBD2. Germline CDR1 and CDR2: SGHRS and YFSETQ. J gave up 9 bases and V 0 bases, and 10 bases lay outside the gene matches. The CDR3 covers 16 residues. DNA of the CDR3: TGCGCCAGCAGCTTGGCTCTAGCGGGGCTAGGGGGTGAGCAGTTCTTC. It is translated as CASSLALAGLGGEQFF.

This chain joins TRBV4-2 and TRBJ2-1; 13 nucleotides align to TRBD2. The ends lost 0 bases at V and 0 bases at J; junction bases unmatched: 8. The CDR3 covers 20 residues. Germline V CDR1 and CDR2: LGHNA, YNFKEQ. Here the CDR3 DNA reads TGTGCCAGCAGCCAAGAAACTAGCGGGAGGGGCCGAGACTCCTACAATGAGCAGTTCTTC. Its translation is CASSQETSGRGRDSYNEQFF.

V usage is TRBV19 and J usage is TRBJ1-2; the D gene is possibly TRBD1 (6 bases). The CDR3 consists of 14 residues. V lost 3 bases and J lost 4, with 12 bases in between. CDR1 LNHDA and CDR2 SQIVND come from the germline V gene (reference sequence). The CDR3 bases are TGTGCCAGTAGTATTCGGGGGGGCGGCTATGGCTACACCTTC. Its translation: CASSIRGGGYGYTF.

This clone was seen just once. This chain links TRBV7-9 with TRBJ1-3, with 7 bases fitting TRBD1. Germline V CDR1 and CDR2: SEHNR, FQNEAQ (reference sequence). With 4 bases clipped from V and 0 bases from J, the junction kept 3 bases outside the gene matches. The CDR3 runs to 15 residues. CDR3 bases: TGTGCCAGCAGCTCGGGACAGTTCTCTGGAAACACCATATATTTT. Amino acid sequence: CASSSGQFSGNTIYF.

This chain uses TRBV18 with TRBJ2-1; 8 bases align to TRBD1. J was trimmed by 4 bases and V by 3 bases; bases with no gene match: 5. The germline V gene has CDR1 KGHSH and CDR2 LQKENI. This CDR3 has 15 residues. The CDR3 DNA reads as TGTGCCAGCTCACCGCCGGGACAGGTTTACAATGAGCAGTTCTTC. Amino acid sequence: CASSPPGQVYNEQFF.

The chain combines TRBV5-5 with TRBJ2-2; 8 positions agree with TRBD1. Germline CDR1 and CDR2: SGHKS and YYEKEE (reference sequence). V trimming: 0 bases; J trimming: 2 bases; junction bases outside the gene matches: 9. The CDR3 totals 18 residues. The CDR3 DNA follows: TGTGCCAGCAGCTTGGCCCGACAGGGGCGCACCAACACCGGGGAGCTGTTTTTT. It is translated as CASSLARQGRTNTGELFF.

The chain combines TRBV6-1 with TRBJ2-5; possible D gene TRBD1, 6 bases. This CDR3 has 14 residues. Germline CDR1 MNHNS, CDR2 SASEGT. The ends were cut back, 4 bases at V and 1 base at J, with 10 bases in the middle. DNA for the CDR3: TGTGCCAGCAGTGCAAGGGGGTTCCAAGAGACCCAGTACTTC. Its translation is CASSARGFQETQYF.

V and J are TRBV11-2 and TRBJ2-1, with a possible D match to TRBD2 (5 bases). V lost 5 bases and J 4 bases, leaving 15 bases between the germline ends. This CDR3 contains 15 residues. CDR1 and CDR2 (germline): SGHAT, FQNNGV. The CDR3 region is CASSRAQAAYNEQFF. The CDR3 DNA reads TGTGCCAGCAGCCGCGCCCAAGCGGCTTACAATGAGCAGTTCTTC. Complete variable domain (other parts from reference TRBV11-2 and TRBJ2-1): EAGVAQSPRYKIIEKRQSVAFWCNPISGHATLYWYQQILGQGPKLLIQFQNNGVVDDSQLPKDRFSAERLKGVDSTLKIQPAKLEDSAVYLCASSRAQAAYNEQFFGPGTRLTVL.

This sequence joins TRBV6-1 and TRBJ1-2, with TRBD1 as a possible D gene (5 bases). This CDR3 is 11 amino acids long. The germline V gene encodes CDR1 MNHNS and CDR2 SASEGT. V was trimmed by 6 bases and J by 11 bases, leaving 13 bases between them. The CDR3, as DNA: TGTGCCAGCAGGCGGGACGATTTGTACACCTTC. Residues: CASRRDDLYTF.

V usage is TRBV2 and J usage is TRBJ2-3; perhaps TRBD2 as D (5 bases). The CDR3 has 14 amino acids. Per the germline V gene, CDR1 is SNHLY and CDR2 is FYNNEI. The V end lost 7 bases, the J end lost 3 bases, and 14 bases lay between the germline ends. The DNA of the CDR3 is TGTGCCAGCACTACTAGTCCTTCTACAGATACGCAGTATTTT. Amino acid sequence: CASTTSPSTDTQYF.

V usage is TRBV19 and J usage is TRBJ1-4; D is unresolved. The length of the CDR3 is 12 residues. V was clipped by 3 bases and J by 4 bases, with 3 bases between them. Germline V gives CDR1 LNHDA, CDR2 SQIVND (reference sequence). In DNA form, the CDR3 reads TGTGCCAGTAGTATGCATAATGAAAAACTGTTTTTT. This gives the protein CASSMHNEKLFF.

The chain is built from TRBV7-3 and TRBJ1-2, with TRBD1 matching over 7 bases. Unmatched junction bases numbered 3, after V lost 5 bases and J lost 3 bases. The CDR3 is 13 residues long. CDR1 is SGHTA and CDR2 is FQGTGA in the germline V gene. This chain's CDR3 is CASSPTGDYGYTF. The DNA of the CDR3 is TGTGCCAGCAGCCCAACAGGGGACTATGGCTACACCTTC.

This clone is classed as medium-sized. The rearrangement links TRBV6-5 to TRBJ1-2; 9 nucleotides match TRBD1. Germline V gene lookup returns CDR1 MNHEY and CDR2 SVGAGI. This CDR3 region has 13 residues. Trimming at V came to 6 bases and at J to 7 bases, leaving 6 bases not matched to a gene. The CDR3 protein is CASRQGAHRGYTF. CDR3 in DNA: TGTGCCAGCAGACAGGGGGCTCATCGTGGCTACACCTTC.

This chain connects TRBV11-1 to TRBJ2-1; 9 nucleotides match TRBD2. Per germline, CDR1 SGHAT and CDR2 FQDESV (reference sequence). V lost 1 base and J lost 4; bases outside the gene matches: 8. The CDR3 is 17 amino acids. CDR3 loop: CASSLGGWLAGYNEQFF. The CDR3 coding sequence is TGTGCCAGCAGCTTAGGGGGGTGGCTAGCGGGATACAATGAGCAGTTCTTC.

This CDR3 is CASSLAPLAGGNSYNEQFF. The CDR3 DNA is TGTGCCAGCAGCTTAGCGCCACTAGCGGGAGGTAATTCCTACAATGAGCAGTTCTTC. The rearrangement uses TRBV7-6 and TRBJ2-1, with 12 bases lining up with TRBD2. Germline lookup yields CDR1 SGHVS and CDR2 FNYEAQ. The CDR3 is made up of 19 amino acids. J was trimmed by 1 base and V by 0 bases; bases with no gene match: 7.